This TCR beta chain derives from a study of CD4 and CD8 cells across lung adenocarcinoma regions. V was shortened by 0 bases and J by 13 bases, with 25 bases between the two germline ends. Germline-derived CDR1 and CDR2 are MNHEY and SVGAGI. This CDR3 comprises 17 residues. Only a few counts were recorded for this clonotype. Possible read error: a much larger clone is one base away. MiXCR, run by TCRdb on the PCR reads, gives a single entry per CDR3 protein. This table holds around 18,000 distinct CDR3 sequences, 50% found once. Samples came from patients with localized non-small cell lung adenocarcinoma.

This chain connects TRBV6-5 to TRBJ2-4, with a tentative D call TRBD2 (6 bases). The TCR sequence derives from a male donor with lung adenocarcinoma. The CD4 and CD8 labels of this study may be unreliable. The specimen was CD8+ T cells from the margin of a lung tumor. CDR3 DNA: TGTGCCAGCAGTTACTCTCCCCTCGCGGGAATTTACAATGAGCAGTACTTC. It is translated as CASSYSPLAGIYNEQYF.